The 25 T cell receptor beta chains below were found in one sample sequenced in a study of CD8+ T cells in alopecia areata. Following extraction, RNA underwent reverse transcription to cDNA, which served as the sequencing template. Assay used: immunoSEQ multiplex PCR; TCRdb lists only in-frame clones, some missing. The sample has approximately 59,000 clones; 45% to 50% are singletons. Material: CD8+ T cells sorted from blood, obtained at week 0. These receptors all come from a human donor with alopecia areata.

The chain has TRBV30 and TRBJ2-3; D possibly corresponds to TRBD1 (6 bases). The CDR3 runs to 15 residues. V lost 2 bases to trimming and J lost 0 bases, with 12 bases between them. Germline CDR1 is GTSNPN and CDR2 is SVGIG (reference sequence). The CDR3 sequence: CAWSTGTLSTDTQYF. CDR3 nucleotides: TGTGCCTGGAGTACCGGGACACTGAGCACAGATACGCAGTATTTT. The full variable domain, with the rest looked up from reference TRBV30 and TRBJ2-3, is SQTIHQWPATLVQPVGSPLSLECTVEGTSNPNLYWYRQAAGRGLQLLFYSVGIGQISSEVPQNLSASRPQDRQFILSSKKLLLSDSGFYLCAWSTGTLSTDTQYFGPGTRLTVL.

The V gene is TRBV6-5, the J gene TRBJ2-7; 7 bases align to TRBD1. The CDR3 spans 15 residues. V was pared by 5 bases and J by 4 bases, with 11 bases of the junction left unmatched. CDR1 is MNHEY and CDR2 is SVGAGI in the germline V gene. The CDR3 DNA sequence: TGTGCCAGCAGTGTCCTGCCGGGACAGCCGTACGAGCAGTACTTC. This gives the protein CASSVLPGQPYEQYF.

The V and J genes are TRBV7-9 and TRBJ2-1; D might be TRBD1 or TRBD2, each matching 5 bases. The CDR3 covers 15 residues. Looked up from germline, CDR1 is SEHNR and CDR2 is FQNEAQ (reference sequence). Trimming cost V 4 bases and J 0 bases, with 10 bases left between them. In DNA form, the CDR3 reads TGTGCCAGCAGCTCCCCAGGGAGCTCCTACAATGAGCAGTTCTTC. This translates into CASSSPGSSYNEQFF.

This clone was detected once. This chain uses TRBV30 with TRBJ1-1; D is undetermined. V lost 0 bases to trimming and J lost 4 bases, with 6 bases between them. This CDR3 has 12 amino acids. The V gene's germline CDR1 is GTSNPN and CDR2 SVGIG (reference sequence). CDR3 loop: CAWSVGGTEAFF. The CDR3 region has the DNA TGTGCCTGGAGTGTTGGTGGCACTGAAGCTTTCTTT.

This clone was detected many times. The chain joins TRBV2 to TRBJ2-3; 12 bases fit TRBD2. The length of the CDR3 is 15 residues. The V gene end was trimmed by 4 bases and the J gene end by 2 bases; junction bases not matched to a gene: 1. The germline V gene has CDR1 SNHLY and CDR2 FYNNEI. The chain's CDR3 is CASSGTSGITDTQYF. The CDR3 DNA reads as TGTGCCAGCAGTGGGACTAGCGGGATCACAGATACGCAGTATTTT. The variable domain in full, completed from reference TRBV2 and TRBJ2-3, reads EPEVTQTPSHQVTQMGQEVILRCVPISNHLYFYWYRQILGQKVEFLVSFYNNEISEKSEIFDDQFSVERPDGSNFTLKIRSTKLEDSAMYFCASSGTSGITDTQYFGPGTRLTVL.

The chain is built from TRBV7-9 and TRBJ2-1, with TRBD1 matching 7 bases. Germline CDR1 is SEHNR and CDR2 is FQNEAQ (reference sequence). The CDR3 contains 16 residues. V lost 1 base, J lost 3 bases, and 6 bases stayed unmatched. The chain's CDR3 is CASSLVRQGVYNEQFF. The CDR3 DNA is TGTGCCAGCAGCTTAGTCCGTCAGGGGGTCTACAATGAGCAGTTCTTC. The variable domain in full, completed from reference TRBV7-9 and TRBJ2-1, reads DTGVSQNPRHKITKRGQNVTFRCDPISEHNRLYWYRQTLGQGPEFLTYFQNEAQLEKSRLLSDRFSAERPKGSFSTLEIQRTEQGDSAMYLCASSLVRQGVYNEQFFGPGTRLTVL.

This clone has a handful of counts. J is TRBJ2-3 and V is TRBV29-1, with TRBD2 as a possible D gene (6 bases). Germline CDR1 is SQVTM and CDR2 is ANQGSEA. The germline V and J ends were trimmed by 6 bases and 3 bases, with 13 bases remaining between them. The CDR3 has 13 amino acids. CDR3 amino acids: CSVTRDSTDTQYF. The CDR3 DNA sequence: TGCAGCGTGACTCGGGACTCAACAGATACGCAGTATTTT.

This clone turned up a few times. The CDR3 nucleotides read TGTGCCAGCAGCTCCAGCGGAGCTAGGCGCACAGATACGCAGTATTTT. It encodes CASSSSGARRTDTQYF. This chain connects TRBV11-2 to TRBJ2-3; a weak D match, TRBD2 (5 bases). V was cut by 4 bases and J by 1 base, with 15 bases left in between. The CDR3 runs 16 residues. Germline CDR1 and CDR2: SGHAT and FQNNGV.

This clone has more than one count but fewer than ten. The chain couples TRBV28 to TRBJ2-7, with D perhaps TRBD1 (5 bases). From germline, CDR1 is MDHEN and CDR2 SYDVKM. The CDR3 runs 12 residues. Trimming removed 6 bases at V and 3 bases at J, with 9 bases between. CDR3 sequence reads: CASSPDNYEQYF. The CDR3 DNA sequence: TGTGCCAGCAGCCCGGACAACTACGAGCAGTACTTC.

The rearrangement joins TRBV27 to TRBJ1-1; D is unclear. Germline V gene data show CDR1 as MNHEY and CDR2 as SMNVEV (reference sequence). The CDR3 totals 14 residues. Trimming shortened V by 3 bases and J by 1 base, and 9 bases separated the two germline ends. CDR3 DNA: TGTGCCAGCAGTTTTGCGGGCCCGAACACTGAAGCTTTCTTT. Translated, it gives CASSFAGPNTEAFF.

V gene TRBV13 combines with J gene TRBJ2-7; 8 nucleotides align to TRBD1. Germline CDR1 reads PRHDT; CDR2 reads FYEKMQ (reference sequence). The CDR3 consists of 15 residues. V shed 6 bases and J 3 bases; nucleotides not matched to a gene: 10. The CDR3 spells CASRNRGQGDYEQYF. CDR3 coding DNA: TGTGCCAGCAGAAACCGAGGACAGGGTGACTACGAGCAGTACTTC.

The chain carries TRBV13 and TRBJ2-7; D perhaps matches TRBD2 (5 bases). The CDR3 has 11 amino acids. Germline CDR1 and CDR2: PRHDT and FYEKMQ (reference sequence). The ends were cut back, 5 bases at V and 6 bases at J, with 8 bases in the middle. This chain's CDR3 is CASSGSGEQYF. As DNA, the CDR3 is TGTGCCAGCAGCGGGAGCGGCGAGCAGTACTTC. Complete variable domain (other parts from reference TRBV13 and TRBJ2-7): AAGVIQSPRHLIKEKRETATLKCYPIPRHDTVYWYQQGPGQDPQFLISFYEKMQSDKGSIPDRFSAQQFSDYHSELNMSSLELGDSALYFCASSGSGEQYFGPGTRLTVT.

This chain joins TRBV18 and TRBJ2-7; D may be TRBD1 or TRBD2 (6 bases each). This CDR3 spans 15 amino acids. From germline, CDR1 is KGHSH and CDR2 LQKENI. V gave up 2 bases and J gave up 0 bases, with 11 bases separating them. CDR3 sequence: CASSPSGGPSYEQYF. CDR3 nucleotide sequence: TGTGCCAGCTCACCATCTGGGGGGCCCTCCTACGAGCAGTACTTC.

The chain couples TRBV29-1 to TRBJ2-5, with TRBD2 identical over 8 bases. The J call is doubtful: the DNA matches TRBJ2-7 better. Per the germline V gene, CDR1 is SQVTM and CDR2 is ANQGSEA. This CDR3 is 13 amino acids long. This chain's CDR3 is CSVVSGMGYEQYF. For the CDR3, the DNA is TGCAGCGTCGTTAGCGGGATGGGCTACGAGCAGTACTTC.

V and J are TRBV7-2 and TRBJ2-1; 7 nucleotides align to TRBD2. The germline CDR1 and CDR2 sequences are SGHTA and FQGNSA. The CDR3 has 13 amino acids. Losses at the gene ends were 11 bases for V and 4 bases for J; bases not matched to a gene: 8. Here the CDR3 reads CALAESPYNEQFF. The DNA of the CDR3 is TGTGCCCTAGCGGAATCACCATACAATGAGCAGTTCTTC.

This chain uses TRBV30 with TRBJ2-7; no reliable D call. The V gene lost 4 bases and the J gene lost 2 bases, with 15 bases spanning the gap. Germline V gene data show CDR1 as GTSNPN and CDR2 as SVGIG (reference sequence). The CDR3 has 14 amino acids. DNA of the CDR3: TGTGCCTGGACCCCCTACAGATTGACCTACGAGCAGTACTTC. Translated, it gives CAWTPYRLTYEQYF.

The CDR3 loop is CASSQVRGSGYEQYF. CDR3 bases: TGCGCCAGCAGCCAAGTACGCGGGAGCGGGTACGAGCAGTACTTC. The chain uses TRBV4-1 and TRBJ2-7; TRBD2 matches at 7 bases. The V gene end was trimmed by 1 base and the J gene end by 4 bases; junction bases not matched to a gene: 7. The CDR3 runs 15 residues. Germline V lookup: CDR1 MGHRA, CDR2 YSYEKL.

In its sample, this clone was seen many times. V is TRBV29-1 and J is TRBJ2-5; 14 nucleotides match TRBD2. The length of the CDR3 is 16 residues. The germline V gene encodes CDR1 SQVTM and CDR2 ANQGSEA. V trimming: 5 bases; J trimming: 1 base; junction bases outside the gene matches: 6. For the CDR3, the DNA is TGCAGCGTTCCGGGACTAGCGGGAGACAGCCAAGAGACCCAGTACTTC. Amino acids: CSVPGLAGDSQETQYF.

V and J are TRBV9 and TRBJ2-1; TRBD1 aligns across 8 bases. The CDR3 has 14 residues. With 1 base clipped from V and 10 bases from J, the junction kept 7 bases outside the gene matches. Germline lookup yields CDR1 SGDLS and CDR2 YYNGEE. The CDR3 sequence: CASSVSQGAREQFF. Here the CDR3 DNA reads TGTGCCAGCAGCGTAAGCCAGGGGGCTAGGGAGCAGTTCTTC.

The J gene is TRBJ2-2, the V gene TRBV7-6; TRBD2 is a possible D gene (5 bases). The CDR3 contains 16 residues. V was clipped by 0 bases and J by 4 bases, with 12 bases between them. Per germline, CDR1 SGHVS and CDR2 FNYEAQ. The CDR3 loop reads CASSLAGVGGTGELFF. The CDR3 DNA reads TGTGCCAGCAGCTTAGCGGGAGTCGGAGGCACCGGGGAGCTGTTTTTT. The complete variable domain, with remaining parts taken from reference TRBV7-6 and TRBJ2-2, reads GAGVSQSPRYKVTKRGQDVALRCDPISGHVSLYWYRQALGQGPEFLTYFNYEAQQDKSGLPNDRFSAERPEGSISTLTIQRTEQRDSAMYRCASSLAGVGGTGELFFGEGSRLTVL.

A remark on this clone: At one boundary the junction diverges from the germline segment, which might be a read error. This chain's CDR3 is CASSLAPRCSNYGYTF. As DNA, the CDR3 is TGTGCTAGCAGCTTAGCTCCCCGATGTTCTAACTATGGCTACACCTTC. The V and J genes are TRBV7-7 and TRBJ1-2; D not certain. The CDR3 is 16 residues long. Germline-derived CDR1 and CDR2 are SSHAT and FNYEAQ (reference sequence). The full variable domain, rest sourced from reference TRBV7-7 and TRBJ1-2, is GAGVSQSPRYKVTKRGQDVTLRCDPISSHATLYWYQQALGQGPEFLTYFNYEAQPDKSGLPSDRFSAERPEGSISTLTIQRTEQRDSAMYRCASSLAPRCSNYGYTFGSGTRLTVV.

This clone was observed a few times. The chain uses TRBV5-1 and TRBJ2-7; 8 positions agree with TRBD1. This CDR3 spans 13 amino acids. V was pared by 6 bases and J by 3 bases, with 5 bases of the junction left unmatched. CDR1 is SGHRS, CDR2 YFSETQ, per germline. CDR3: CASTATGDYEQYF. The CDR3 region has the DNA TGCGCCAGCACGGCGACAGGGGACTACGAGCAGTACTTC.

This clone was detected only a few times. The rearrangement uses TRBV29-1 and TRBJ2-7; unclear D gene. Deletions cut 7 bases from V and 7 bases from J, with 20 bases between. CDR3 length: 13 residues. CDR1 is SQVTM, CDR2 ANQGSEA, per germline. This chain's CDR3 is CSAGLDGLLEQYF. The CDR3 DNA reads as TGCAGCGCCGGTCTGGACGGGCTCCTGGAGCAGTACTTC.

The chain uses TRBV15 and TRBJ2-7; TRBD1 aligns across 10 bases. V trimming: 0 bases; J trimming: 0 bases; junction bases outside the gene matches: 5. Germline CDR1 is LNHNV and CDR2 is YYDKDF (reference sequence). The CDR3 runs to 17 residues. DNA for the CDR3: TGTGCCACCAGCAGAGAGATGGGACAGGGGAGCTCCTACGAGCAGTACTTC. Its protein is CATSREMGQGSSYEQYF.

This clone was seen only once. The chain recombines TRBV27 with TRBJ2-1; D is undetermined. Germline V CDR1 and CDR2: MNHEY, SMNVEV (reference sequence). V was clipped by 8 bases and J by 0 bases, with 8 bases between them. The CDR3 spans 13 residues. CDR3 in DNA: TGTGCCAGCTCTTTAGGCTCCTACAATGAGCAGTTCTTC. It translates to CASSLGSYNEQFF.